This T cell receptor (beta chain) was obtained from a study of response to subunit inactivated influenza vaccine (dated by TCRdb to the late 2010s). For the study in its entirety: Deep quantitative profiling of the T cell receptor repertoire was used in the study to follow responses to a trivalent subunit inactivated influenza vaccine.

Paper-wide results and their limitations: According to the authors, only a limited number of new T cells may be recruited by each seasonal influenza vaccination.

The CDR3 contains 14 residues, cysteine and phenylalanine counted. The entry retains the CDR3 DNA only, 42 bases that are in frame from base 1. V ends up 0 bases short and J 4 bases short, with an unmatched junction base count of 3. Sequences SGHRS (CDR1) and YFSETQ (CDR2) are obtained from the germline V gene. Library construction relied on RT-PCR. Sequencer: Illumina HiSeq 2500. Starting from the raw public reads, TCRdb applied fastp trimming at Q25, assembled clones with MiXCR and retained in-frame beta chains. Rows merge per CDR3 protein into single entries with the most common DNA and genes. In this sample the table shows roughly 710,000 distinct CDR3 sequences, about 15% of which occur a single time. The ten largest clones add up to about 7.6% of the sample. As for this clonotype: Its antigen is still unknown. No clone much larger than this one lies a single base away; base qualities are absent.

Sequenced here: PBMCs from blood, sampled 14 days before vaccination. The V and J genes are TRBV5-1 and TRBJ1-1; 7 bases in the middle match TRBD1. This TCR derives from a man aged 50 to 59 who received an inactivated influenza vaccine. Donor details come from another sample of the same person, matched by shared clones. The CDR3 here reads CASSLAGQITEAFF. In nucleotide form, the sequence is TGCGCCAGCAGCTTGGCGGGACAGATCACTGAAGCTTTCTTT.